A selection of T cell receptor beta chains follows, all from one sample in a study of human T cells and chemical hapten exposure. TCRdb independently ran MiXCR on the RACE reads; one entry per CDR3 protein. This table has about 97,000 distinct CDR3 sequences, about 28% appearing once. Sequencing used whole blood, obtained in connection with sensitization to the hapten diphenylcyclopropenone (DPC). These receptors were collected from a middle-aged man with alopecia areata. Some clones in this sample may be carry-over from other donors' samples. The CDR3 runs from the conserved cysteine through the conserved F or W. Fields, in order: V gene, D gene, J gene, clone size, CDR3 DNA, CDR3 protein. A D gene is named only where the DNA matches it firmly. Size is omitted from some rows. Given values are once, few, many or a class for expanded clones.

V gene: TRBV6-5
D gene: TRBD1
J gene: TRBJ2-5
clone size: -
CDR3 DNA: TGTGCCAGCAGCTACAGGGGGCGGGGGGAGACCCAGTACTTC
CDR3 protein: CASSYRGRGETQYF

V gene: TRBV6-5
D gene: -
J gene: TRBJ1-4
clone size: few
CDR3 DNA: TGTGCCAGCAGCAGGGCCGTCAACGGGGAAAAACTGTTTTTT
CDR3 protein: CASSRAVNGEKLFF

V gene: TRBV7-2
D gene: -
J gene: TRBJ1-5
clone size: many
CDR3 DNA: TGTGCCAGCAGCTTACGTGGCCAGCCCCAGCATTTT
CDR3 protein: CASSLRGQPQHF

V gene: TRBV7-2
D gene: -
J gene: TRBJ2-1
clone size: -
CDR3 DNA: TGTGCCAGCAGCTTAGTTGTCCGTCAGTCTGAGCAGTTCTTC
CDR3 protein: CASSLVVRQSEQFF

V gene: TRBV20-1
D gene: TRBD2
J gene: TRBJ2-2
clone size: -
CDR3 DNA: TGCAGTGCTAGGTCTAGCGGGAGGAGTACCACCGGGGAGCTGTTTTTT
CDR3 protein: CSARSSGRSTTGELFF

V gene: TRBV11-2
D gene: TRBD1
J gene: TRBJ2-7
clone size: once
CDR3 DNA: TGTGCCAGCAGCTCCACCGGGACAGGGACTTCCGAGCAGTACTTC
CDR3 protein: CASSSTGTGTSEQYF

V gene: TRBV7-6
D gene: TRBD1
J gene: TRBJ2-3
clone size: -
CDR3 DNA: TGTGCCAGCAGCTTAGATACAGGGGGCCCCACAGATACGCAGTATTTT
CDR3 protein: CASSLDTGGPTDTQYF

V gene: TRBV4-3
D gene: -
J gene: TRBJ1-6
clone size: -
CDR3 DNA: TGCGCCAGCAGCCAAGATCTGGGAAATAATTCACCCCTCCACTTT
CDR3 protein: CASSQDLGNNSPLHF

V gene: TRBV7-2
D gene: -
J gene: TRBJ1-6
clone size: -
CDR3 DNA: TGTGCCAGCAGCTCACCCCAATGGGGCGGACCCCTCCACTTT
CDR3 protein: CASSSPQWGGPLHF

V gene: TRBV20-1
D gene: TRBD1
J gene: TRBJ2-5
clone size: once
CDR3 DNA: TGCAGTGCTCCCGGGACAGCTAAAGAGACCCAGTACTTC
CDR3 protein: CSAPGTAKETQYF

V gene: TRBV7-9
D gene: TRBD2
J gene: TRBJ2-3
clone size: once
CDR3 DNA: TGTGCCAGCAGCTTAGACGGGGACTACACAGATACGCAGTATTTT
CDR3 protein: CASSLDGDYTDTQYF

V gene: TRBV20-1
D gene: TRBD2
J gene: TRBJ2-3
clone size: many
CDR3 DNA: TGCAGTGCAGGACTAGCGGGCGCCTTAGATACGCAGTATTTT
CDR3 protein: CSAGLAGALDTQYF

V gene: TRBV12-3/TRBV12-4
D gene: TRBD2
J gene: TRBJ2-3
clone size: few
CDR3 DNA: TGTGCCAGCAAAACTAGCGGGAGGGCCACAGATACGCAGTATTTT
CDR3 protein: CASKTSGRATDTQYF

V gene: TRBV10-3
D gene: TRBD1
J gene: TRBJ2-1
clone size: few
CDR3 DNA: TGTGCCATCAGGACAGGGGGCGGTGAGCAGTTCTTC
CDR3 protein: CAIRTGGGEQFF

V gene: TRBV5-1
D gene: -
J gene: TRBJ1-2
clone size: once
CDR3 DNA: TGCGCCAGCAGCCCGGCTGGGGTAAGCGGCTACACCTTC
CDR3 protein: CASSPAGVSGYTF

V gene: TRBV6-5
D gene: TRBD1
J gene: TRBJ1-1
clone size: -
CDR3 DNA: TGTGCCAGCAGTATCGGGACAGGGGGCTTCGTGGCTTTCTTT
CDR3 protein: CASSIGTGGFVAFF

V gene: TRBV20-1
D gene: TRBD2
J gene: TRBJ2-5
clone size: -
CDR3 DNA: TGCAGTGCTAGAGACCCTAGCGGGACGAAGACCCAGTACTTC
CDR3 protein: CSARDPSGTKTQYF

V gene: TRBV7-2
D gene: TRBD2
J gene: TRBJ2-5
clone size: -
CDR3 DNA: TGTGCCAGCAGCAGATTTAGCGGGAGGGCCTCGGAGGAGACCCAGTACTTC
CDR3 protein: CASSRFSGRASEETQYF

V gene: TRBV28
D gene: -
J gene: TRBJ2-7
clone size: -
CDR3 DNA: TGTGCCAGCATTCCGGGGGTGACGGAGAACGAGCAGTACTTC
CDR3 protein: CASIPGVTENEQYF

V gene: TRBV7-9
D gene: TRBD2
J gene: TRBJ2-1
clone size: -
CDR3 DNA: TGTGCCAGCAGCTCCGGGACTAGCGGGATCGGAGGGGATGAGCAGTTCTTC
CDR3 protein: CASSSGTSGIGGDEQFF

V gene: TRBV24-1
D gene: TRBD1
J gene: TRBJ2-1
clone size: -
CDR3 DNA: TGTGCCACCAGTGACCCCACAGGGGGATATTACAATGAGCAGTTCTTC
CDR3 protein: CATSDPTGGYYNEQFF

V gene: TRBV20-1
D gene: -
J gene: TRBJ1-2
clone size: few
CDR3 DNA: TGCAGCATTCCTAACTATGGCTACACCTTC
CDR3 protein: CSIPNYGYTF

V gene: TRBV29-1
D gene: -
J gene: TRBJ2-1
clone size: few
CDR3 DNA: TGCAGCGTTGGGAACAATGAGCAGTTCTTC
CDR3 protein: CSVGNNEQFF

V gene: TRBV6-1
D gene: -
J gene: TRBJ1-1
clone size: few
CDR3 DNA: TGTGCCAGCAGTGAAAGAGAGATCGTTATGAACACTGAAGCTTTCTTT
CDR3 protein: CASSEREIVMNTEAFF

V gene: TRBV12-3/TRBV12-4
D gene: -
J gene: TRBJ1-5
clone size: -
CDR3 DNA: TGTGCCAGCAGTTCGGCGGGACTTAGCAATCAGCCCCAGCATTTT
CDR3 protein: CASSSAGLSNQPQHF

V gene: TRBV6-5
D gene: -
J gene: TRBJ2-3
clone size: few
CDR3 DNA: TGTGCCAGCAGTTACTCGCTACAGGGCAGGGCAGATACGCAGTATTTT
CDR3 protein: CASSYSLQGRADTQYF

V gene: TRBV10-3
D gene: -
J gene: TRBJ2-7
clone size: -
CDR3 DNA: TGTGCCATCAGTGATCCGGGCTCCGGTTACGAGCAGTACTTC
CDR3 protein: CAISDPGSGYEQYF

V gene: TRBV27
D gene: -
J gene: TRBJ2-3
clone size: few
CDR3 DNA: TGTGCCAGCCGAACTTTCACGGAGGTTCCCACAGATACGCAGTATTTT
CDR3 protein: CASRTFTEVPTDTQYF

V gene: TRBV27
D gene: TRBD2
J gene: TRBJ2-3
clone size: few
CDR3 DNA: TGTGCCAGCAGTTCCGGACTAGCGGGAGATACGCAGTATTTT
CDR3 protein: CASSSGLAGDTQYF

V gene: TRBV3-1
D gene: -
J gene: TRBJ2-3
clone size: few
CDR3 DNA: TGTGCCAGCAGCCAAGGCAGCTCCGGAGATACGCAGTATTTT
CDR3 protein: CASSQGSSGDTQYF

V gene: TRBV27
D gene: -
J gene: TRBJ2-7
clone size: -
CDR3 DNA: TGTGCCAGCAGTCCCCAGAGAGGGTCCTACGAGCAGTACTTC
CDR3 protein: CASSPQRGSYEQYF

V gene: TRBV28
D gene: -
J gene: TRBJ2-1
clone size: few
CDR3 DNA: TGTGCCAGCAGTCCAACAAGGCAACTGAATGAGCAGTTCTTC
CDR3 protein: CASSPTRQLNEQFF

V gene: TRBV20-1
D gene: -
J gene: TRBJ1-4
clone size: few
CDR3 DNA: TGCAGTGCTAGAGGTCAGGGGAATGAAAAACTGTTTTTT
CDR3 protein: CSARGQGNEKLFF

V gene: TRBV14
D gene: -
J gene: TRBJ1-5
clone size: -
CDR3 DNA: TGTGCCAGCAGCCAAACAGGGTTCAATCAGCCCCAGCATTTT
CDR3 protein: CASSQTGFNQPQHF

V gene: TRBV5-1
D gene: -
J gene: TRBJ2-7
clone size: -
CDR3 DNA: TGCGCCAGCAGCTTGGAAGGGAACTACGAGCAGTACTTC
CDR3 protein: CASSLEGNYEQYF

V gene: TRBV28
D gene: -
J gene: TRBJ1-2
clone size: -
CDR3 DNA: TGTGCCAGCAGTTTAAGACAGATATATGGCTACACCTTC
CDR3 protein: CASSLRQIYGYTF

V gene: TRBV27
D gene: TRBD2
J gene: TRBJ2-1
clone size: few
CDR3 DNA: TGTGCCAGCAGTTTTAGCGGGAGCGGGAATGAGCAGTTCTTC
CDR3 protein: CASSFSGSGNEQFF

V gene: TRBV24-1
D gene: -
J gene: TRBJ1-1
clone size: -
CDR3 DNA: TGTGCCACCAGTGACTCCCAAAAAGCTTTCTTT
CDR3 protein: CATSDSQKAFF

V gene: TRBV5-7
D gene: TRBD1
J gene: TRBJ2-3
clone size: -
CDR3 DNA: TGTGCCAGCAGCCCGGACAGGGGTACAGATACGCAGTATTTT
CDR3 protein: CASSPDRGTDTQYF

V gene: TRBV27
D gene: -
J gene: TRBJ2-6
clone size: -
CDR3 DNA: TGTGCCAGCACCTCACAGAACTCTGGGGCCAACGTCCTGACTTTC
CDR3 protein: CASTSQNSGANVLTF

V gene: TRBV6-1
D gene: -
J gene: TRBJ2-4
clone size: few
CDR3 DNA: TGTGCCAGCGGAGAGACGGGTTCAGCCAAAAACATTCAGTACTTC
CDR3 protein: CASGETGSAKNIQYF

V gene: TRBV30
D gene: -
J gene: TRBJ2-7
clone size: -
CDR3 DNA: TGTGCCTCGTCCGGGACGGCTAGCTCCTACGAGCAGTACTTC
CDR3 protein: CASSGTASSYEQYF

V gene: TRBV12-3/TRBV12-4
D gene: TRBD1
J gene: TRBJ2-7
clone size: many
CDR3 DNA: TGTGCCAGCAGCCGAGGACAGGGCTCCTACGAGCAGTACTTC
CDR3 protein: CASSRGQGSYEQYF

V gene: TRBV7-2
D gene: TRBD2
J gene: TRBJ2-6
clone size: -
CDR3 DNA: TGTGCCAGCAGCTTAGGAAGTTCGGGGGGTGTCTCTGGGGCCAACGTCCTGACTTTC
CDR3 protein: CASSLGSSGGVSGANVLTF

V gene: TRBV7-8
D gene: TRBD1
J gene: TRBJ1-4
clone size: -
CDR3 DNA: TGTGCCAGCAGCTCGGGACAGTGTAATGAAAAACTGTTTTTT
CDR3 protein: CASSSGQCNEKLFF

V gene: TRBV6-6
D gene: -
J gene: TRBJ1-6
clone size: -
CDR3 DNA: TGTGCCAGCAGTGGAACCCGGGACGGGAATTCACCCCTCCACTTT
CDR3 protein: CASSGTRDGNSPLHF

V gene: TRBV20-1
D gene: TRBD1
J gene: TRBJ1-4
clone size: few
CDR3 DNA: TGCAGTGCTAGGGAAGGGACAGGGAATGAAAAACTGTTTTTT
CDR3 protein: CSAREGTGNEKLFF

V gene: TRBV7-8
D gene: TRBD2
J gene: TRBJ2-3
clone size: -
CDR3 DNA: TGTGCCAGCAGCCGGGACTACCCGGCAGAAGATACGCAGTATTTT
CDR3 protein: CASSRDYPAEDTQYF

V gene: TRBV27
D gene: -
J gene: TRBJ2-7
clone size: -
CDR3 DNA: TGTGCCAGCAGTTTATCCAGGGGCTCCTACGAGCAGTACTTC
CDR3 protein: CASSLSRGSYEQYF

V gene: TRBV20-1
D gene: -
J gene: TRBJ2-5
clone size: -
CDR3 DNA: TGCAGTGCTAGAGATCTCGGGTGCGGGGAGACCCAGTACTTC
CDR3 protein: CSARDLGCGETQYF

V gene: TRBV20-1
D gene: -
J gene: TRBJ1-3
clone size: few
CDR3 DNA: TGCAGTGCTGTCCCCAGTCCGGCCAGTCCGCATACAGGTTCGCTGCGGGGAAACACCATATATTTT
CDR3 protein: CSAVPSPASPHTGSLRGNTIYF

V gene: TRBV20-1
D gene: -
J gene: TRBJ2-7
clone size: -
CDR3 DNA: TGCAGTGCGTGGGACCAGTCCTACGAGCAGTACTTC
CDR3 protein: CSAWDQSYEQYF

V gene: TRBV9
D gene: TRBD1
J gene: TRBJ2-7
clone size: -
CDR3 DNA: TGTGCCAGCAGCGTAGACCCCGGGACAGCCGGATACGAGCAGTACTTC
CDR3 protein: CASSVDPGTAGYEQYF

V gene: TRBV28
D gene: TRBD1
J gene: TRBJ2-3
clone size: -
CDR3 DNA: TGTGCCAGCAGTCTAGAGCTCCCCCGGCAGGGGGCAAAAGCAGATACGCAGTATTTT
CDR3 protein: CASSLELPRQGAKADTQYF

V gene: TRBV14
D gene: -
J gene: TRBJ2-7
clone size: -
CDR3 DNA: TGTGCCAGCAGCCAGGCTCTGAGAAGGGGGATTCCCTACGAGCAGTACTTC
CDR3 protein: CASSQALRRGIPYEQYF